Detailed here is one TCR beta chain. The data were obtained in a study of low-dose radiotherapy and immunotherapy resistance in tumors. At the level of the study: The patients were given nivolumab 240 mg every two weeks and ipilimumab 1 mg/kg every six weeks, through an intravenous route. Intravenously given cyclophosphamide 200 mg/m2 followed a two-week schedule that placed each dose one day before radiation and immunotherapy.

In germline, CDR1 is MNHNY, CDR2 SVGAGI (reference sequence). The CDR3 is 14 amino acids. The ends lost 5 bases at V and 4 bases at J; junction bases unmatched: 5. Covering alpha and beta chains, TRAV- and TRBV-specific primers were used for the first-strand cDNA. Both a constant-region primer and a V-primer adapter served to amplify TCRs across 15 to 20 PCR cycles. A single record per CDR3 protein comes from TCRdb applying MiXCR to the reads. The sample contains 40,000 or so distinct CDR3 sequences, around a third of which appear only once. Time point here: before trial treatment. Nivolumab, ipilimumab, aspirin, low-dose cyclophosphamide and low-dose radiotherapy were all administered to the donors.

Material: PBMCs, obtained before treatment. This receptor was identified in a male donor with gallbladder cancer. This sequence joins TRBV6-6 and TRBJ2-3; 8 positions match TRBD1. CDR3 sequence (DNA): TGTGCCAGCAGTCTCGGACAGGGAGCAGATACGCAGTATTTT. It codes for CASSLGQGADTQYF.